A single sample gave rise to the 8 T cell receptor beta chains below, sequenced in a study of Ad26.COV2.S vaccination and SARS-CoV-2 variants. Treatment of the sample: around 19 received Ad26.COV2.S at low or high dose, single or two shots; 5 received placebo; per-sample allocation not given. Each sample was drawn 63 days after the first injection (of vaccine or placebo). The protocol was immunoSEQ multiplex PCR, while the TCRdb copy is restricted to in-frame clones and leaves out a portion. The table shows approximately 400,000 clones, with roughly 84% occurring only once. This specimen was peripheral blood, taken in a trial of Ad26.COV2.S vaccine versus placebo. These receptors were obtained from a person between 18 and 60 years old who received the Ad26.COV2.S COVID-19 vaccine or a placebo.

For the CDR3, the DNA is TGCAGCGTCCAGGGGGGAGAGACCCAGTACTTC. Residues: CSVQGGETQYF. V usage is TRBV29-1 and J usage is TRBJ2-5; D possibly corresponds to TRBD1 (7 bases). Trimming took 6 bases from V and 4 from J, leaving 9 bases between them. CDR1 SQVTM and CDR2 ANQGSEA come from the germline V gene. CDR3 length: 11 residues.

V is TRBV15 and J is TRBJ2-3; 11 bases match TRBD2. Germline V gene lookup returns CDR1 LNHNV and CDR2 YYDKDF (reference sequence). This CDR3 has 19 amino acids. The junction had 12 bases not matched to a gene; V was cut back by 2 bases and J by 2 bases. The CDR3 protein is CATSRSRYTSGGITDTQYF. The CDR3, as DNA: TGTGCCACCAGCAGATCCCGATATACTAGCGGGGGAATCACAGATACGCAGTATTTT. The full variable domain, rest sourced from reference TRBV15 and TRBJ2-3, is DAMVIQNPRYQVTQFGKPVTLSCSQTLNHNVMYWYQQKSSQAPKLLFHYYDKDFNNEADTPDNFQSRRPNTSFCFLDIRSPGLGDTAMYLCATSRSRYTSGGITDTQYFGPGTRLTVL.

This chain uses TRBV6-5 with TRBJ2-7; D remains unclear. CDR1 and CDR2 (germline): MNHEY, SVGAGI. The V and J ends lost 0 bases and 1 base respectively, with 13 bases between them. The CDR3 totals 16 residues. The chain's CDR3 is CASSYSIIGISYEQYF. The CDR3 bases are TGTGCCAGCAGTTACTCGATCATTGGCATTTCCTACGAGCAGTACTTC.

This clone showed up just a few times. The chain is built from TRBV10-1 and TRBJ2-3; 7 positions agree with TRBD2. This CDR3 contains 14 residues. Germline V lookup: CDR1 WNHNN, CDR2 SYGVQD (reference sequence). The V and J ends lost 0 bases and 6 bases, in that order; junction bases with no gene match: 3. CDR3 region: CASSESRERDTQYF. For the CDR3, the DNA is TGCGCCAGCAGTGAGTCGCGGGAGAGGGATACGCAGTATTTT.

Points on this clone: At one end, the junction sequence differs from germline, possibly due to a read error. The V gene is TRBV7-7, the J gene TRBJ2-1; 11 nucleotides line up with TRBD1. Germline values: CDR1 SSHAT, CDR2 FNYEAQ (reference sequence). The CDR3 runs 16 residues. The CDR3 DNA follows: TGTGCTAGCAGCGCCAGGACAGGGGGCGCGTACAATGAGCAGTTCTTC. This codes for CASSARTGGAYNEQFF.

This rearrangement joins TRBV4-1 to TRBJ2-7, with D perhaps assigned TRBD1 or TRBD2 (6 bases each). The CDR3 loop spans 19 amino acids. V lost 2 bases, J lost 4 bases, and 27 bases lay in between. Per germline, CDR1 MGHRA and CDR2 YSYEKL. The CDR3 nucleotides are TGCGCCAGCAGCCAATTTCCGGGACTTCGGAGACAGGTAAAATACGAGCAGTACTTC. Its protein product is CASSQFPGLRRQVKYEQYF.

The V and J genes are TRBV4-2 and TRBJ2-1; no definite D call. V lost 1 base to trimming and J lost 9 bases, with 16 bases between them. CDR3 length: 15 amino acids. Germline-derived CDR1 and CDR2 are LGHNA and YNFKEQ. This CDR3 is CASSQVGIALGEQFF. CDR3 DNA sequence: TGTGCCAGCAGCCAAGTAGGGATAGCTTTGGGTGAGCAGTTCTTC.

The J gene is TRBJ2-3, the V gene TRBV19; maybe TRBD2 (5 bases). Trimming shortened V by 5 bases and J by 4 bases, and 7 bases separated the two germline ends. This CDR3 has 12 amino acids. Looked up from germline, CDR1 is LNHDA and CDR2 is SQIVND (reference sequence). CDR3 sequence (DNA): TGTGCCAGTAGTTACGGGGCAGATACGCAGTATTTT. Translation: CASSYGADTQYF.